The clone carrying this T cell receptor beta chain was picked up one time. The antigen is unknown. A junction boundary mismatches the germline segment, possibly from a read error. The CDR3 is 13 amino acids. Germline-derived CDR1 and CDR2 are SEHNR and FQNEAQ (reference sequence). The sample comes from a study of graft-versus-host responses after intestinal transplantation. The wider study: All recipients were transplanted with multivisceral, liver-intestinal, or isolated intestinal grafts.

Generated by immunoSEQ multiplex PCR, the TCRdb table keeps only in-frame clones and is missing some. The table includes about 120,000 clones, roughly nine tenths detected once. General observations from the study: Clonal ratios of graft-versus-host to host-versus-graft in allografts were high for patients exhibiting graft-donor T cell macrochimerism. Investigators detected GvH clones in recipient marrow, with some emerging earlier in ileum or blood.

Sample: unstimulated CD4+ T cells sorted from spleen or lymph node cells, taken before intestinal transplant. This sequence originates from a human donor who received an intestinal transplant. The V gene is TRBV7-9, the J gene TRBJ2-1; TRBD2 agrees at 9 bases. The CDR3 protein is CASSPQTSGEEFF. The CDR3 DNA is TGTGCCAGCAGCCCCCAGACTAGCGGTGAGGAGTTCTTC.